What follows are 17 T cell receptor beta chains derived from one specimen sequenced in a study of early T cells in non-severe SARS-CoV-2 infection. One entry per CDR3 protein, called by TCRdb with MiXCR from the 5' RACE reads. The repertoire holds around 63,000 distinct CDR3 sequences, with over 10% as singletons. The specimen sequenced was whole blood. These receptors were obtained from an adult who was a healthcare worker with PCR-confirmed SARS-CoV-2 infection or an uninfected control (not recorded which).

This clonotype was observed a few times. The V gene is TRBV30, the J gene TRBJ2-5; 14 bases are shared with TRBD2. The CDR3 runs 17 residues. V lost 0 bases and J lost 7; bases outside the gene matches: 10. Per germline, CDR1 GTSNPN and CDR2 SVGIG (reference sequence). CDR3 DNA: TGTGCCTGGAGTGTACTATCCGGGACTAGCGGGGGAGGGACCCAGTACTTC. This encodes CAWSVLSGTSGGGTQYF.

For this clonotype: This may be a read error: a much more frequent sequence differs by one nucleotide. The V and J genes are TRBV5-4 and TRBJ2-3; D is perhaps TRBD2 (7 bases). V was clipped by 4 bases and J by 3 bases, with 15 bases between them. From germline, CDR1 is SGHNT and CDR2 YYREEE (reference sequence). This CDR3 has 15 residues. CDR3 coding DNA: TGTGCCAGCAGCAACGGGGGGCATGGGACAGATACGCAGTATTTT. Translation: CASSNGGHGTDTQYF.

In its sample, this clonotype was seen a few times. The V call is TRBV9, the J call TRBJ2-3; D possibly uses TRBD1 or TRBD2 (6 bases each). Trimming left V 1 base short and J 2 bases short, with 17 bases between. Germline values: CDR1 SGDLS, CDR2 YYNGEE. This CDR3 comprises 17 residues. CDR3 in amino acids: CASSVKDSPGATDTQYF. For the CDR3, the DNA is TGTGCCAGCAGCGTAAAGGACTCTCCGGGGGCCACAGATACGCAGTATTTT.

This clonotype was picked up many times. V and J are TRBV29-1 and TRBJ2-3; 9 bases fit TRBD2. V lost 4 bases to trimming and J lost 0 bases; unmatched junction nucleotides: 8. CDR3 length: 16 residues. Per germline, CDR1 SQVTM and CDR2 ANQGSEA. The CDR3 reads CSVGFSGGRSTDTQYF. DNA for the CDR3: TGCAGCGTTGGATTTAGCGGGGGCCGTAGCACAGATACGCAGTATTTT.

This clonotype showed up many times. CDR3 DNA: TGTGCCACCGGGACCTTCGACTCCGGGGAGCTGTTTTTT. Its protein product is CATGTFDSGELFF. The chain has TRBV10-3 and TRBJ2-2; D assignment may be TRBD1 or TRBD2 (5 bases each). V lost 10 bases, J lost 6 bases, and 15 bases lay in between. The CDR3 totals 13 residues. Per germline, CDR1 ENHRY and CDR2 SYGVKD.

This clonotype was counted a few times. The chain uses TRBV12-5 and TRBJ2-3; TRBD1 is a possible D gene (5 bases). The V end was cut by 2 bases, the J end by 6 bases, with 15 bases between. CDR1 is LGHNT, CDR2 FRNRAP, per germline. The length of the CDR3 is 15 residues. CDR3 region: CASGLSDWGADTQYF. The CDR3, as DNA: TGTGCTAGTGGTTTGTCTGATTGGGGCGCGGATACGCAGTATTTT.

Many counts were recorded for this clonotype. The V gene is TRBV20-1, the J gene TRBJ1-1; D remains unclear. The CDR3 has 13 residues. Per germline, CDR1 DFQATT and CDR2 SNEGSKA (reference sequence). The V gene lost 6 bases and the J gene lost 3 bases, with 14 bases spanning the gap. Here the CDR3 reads CSATDSLHTEAFF. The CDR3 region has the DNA TGCAGTGCAACGGACTCCCTTCACACTGAAGCTTTCTTT.

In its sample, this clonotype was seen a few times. In nucleotides, the CDR3 is TGTGCCAGCAGCGGGGGACAGGGGACGACTGAAGCTTTCTTT. Protein product: CASSGGQGTTEAFF. V and J are TRBV5-4 and TRBJ1-1; 10 nucleotides align to TRBD1. CDR3 length: 14 residues. In germline, CDR1 is SGHNT, CDR2 YYREEE (reference sequence). V gave up 4 bases and J gave up 5 bases; unmatched junction bases: 5.

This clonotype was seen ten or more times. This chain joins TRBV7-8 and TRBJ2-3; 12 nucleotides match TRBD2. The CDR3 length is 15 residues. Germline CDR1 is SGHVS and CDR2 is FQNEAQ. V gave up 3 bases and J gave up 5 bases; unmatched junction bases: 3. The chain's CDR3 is CASSLGGLAGDTQYF. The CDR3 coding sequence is TGTGCCAGCAGCTTGGGGGGACTAGCGGGAGATACGCAGTATTTT.

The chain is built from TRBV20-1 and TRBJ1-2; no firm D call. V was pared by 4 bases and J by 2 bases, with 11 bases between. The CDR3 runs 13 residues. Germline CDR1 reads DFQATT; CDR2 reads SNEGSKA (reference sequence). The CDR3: CSANRVLNYGYTF. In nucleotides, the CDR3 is TGCAGTGCTAACCGGGTCCTAAACTATGGCTACACCTTC.

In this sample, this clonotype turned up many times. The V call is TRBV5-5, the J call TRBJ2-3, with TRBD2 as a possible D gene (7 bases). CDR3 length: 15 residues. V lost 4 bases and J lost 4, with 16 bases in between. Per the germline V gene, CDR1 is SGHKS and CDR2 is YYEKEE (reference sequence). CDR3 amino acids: CASSTGGRVADTQYF. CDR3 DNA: TGTGCCAGCAGCACGGGGGGCCGCGTGGCAGATACGCAGTATTTT.

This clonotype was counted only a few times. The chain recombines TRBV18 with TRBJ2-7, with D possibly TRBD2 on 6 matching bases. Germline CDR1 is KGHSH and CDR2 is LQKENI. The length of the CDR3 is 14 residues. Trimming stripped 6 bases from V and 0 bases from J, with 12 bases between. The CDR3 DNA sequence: TGTGCCAGCTCCCGCGGGGAGAGCTCCTACGAGCAGTACTTC. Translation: CASSRGESSYEQYF. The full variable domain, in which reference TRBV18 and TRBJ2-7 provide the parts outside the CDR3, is NAGVMQNPRHLVRRRGQEARLRCSPMKGHSHVYWYRQLPEEGLKFMVYLQKENIIDESGMPKERFSAEFPKEGPSILRIQQVVRGDSAAYFCASSRGESSYEQYFGPGTRLTVT.

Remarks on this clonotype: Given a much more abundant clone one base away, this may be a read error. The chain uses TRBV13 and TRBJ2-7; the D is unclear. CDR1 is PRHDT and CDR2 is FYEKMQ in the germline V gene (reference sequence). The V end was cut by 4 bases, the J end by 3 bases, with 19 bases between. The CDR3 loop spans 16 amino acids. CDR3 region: CASSYSQRSPDYEQYF. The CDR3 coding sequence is TGTGCCAGCAGCTATAGCCAGAGGTCCCCGGACTACGAGCAGTACTTC.

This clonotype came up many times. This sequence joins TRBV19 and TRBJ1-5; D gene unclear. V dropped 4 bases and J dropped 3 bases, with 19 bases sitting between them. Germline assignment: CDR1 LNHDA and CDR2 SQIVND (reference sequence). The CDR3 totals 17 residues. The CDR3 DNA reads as TGTGCCAGTAGTAGGTTGGCAGCCACTTTGGACAATCAGCCCCAGCATTTT. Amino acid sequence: CASSRLAATLDNQPQHF.

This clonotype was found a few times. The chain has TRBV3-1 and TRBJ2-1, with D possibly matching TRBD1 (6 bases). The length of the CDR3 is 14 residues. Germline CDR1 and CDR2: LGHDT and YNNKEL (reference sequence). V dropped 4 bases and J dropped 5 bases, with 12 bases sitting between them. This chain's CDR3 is CASSRGQLNNEQFF. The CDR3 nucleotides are TGTGCCAGCAGCCGCGGACAGTTGAACAATGAGCAGTTCTTC.

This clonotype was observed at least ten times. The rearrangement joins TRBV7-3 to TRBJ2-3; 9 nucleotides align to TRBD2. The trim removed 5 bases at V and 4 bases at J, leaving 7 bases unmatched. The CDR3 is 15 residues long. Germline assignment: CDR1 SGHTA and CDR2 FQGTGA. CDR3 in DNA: TGTGCCAGCAGCCCGCATAGCGGGGGTGCAGATACGCAGTATTTT. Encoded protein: CASSPHSGGADTQYF.

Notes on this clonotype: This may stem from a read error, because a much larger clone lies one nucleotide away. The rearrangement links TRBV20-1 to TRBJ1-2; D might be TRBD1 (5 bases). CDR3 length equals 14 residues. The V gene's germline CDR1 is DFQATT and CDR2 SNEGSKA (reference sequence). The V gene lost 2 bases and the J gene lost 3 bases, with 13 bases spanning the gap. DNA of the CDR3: TGCAGTGCTAGAAATCTGGGACGGGACTATGGCTACACCTTC. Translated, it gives CSARNLGRDYGYTF.